Included here is one T cell receptor beta chain sequence, with context. The V and J ends lost 2 bases and 4 bases respectively, with 9 bases between them. The CDR3 extends over 13 amino acids. Germline V gene lookup returns CDR1 GTSNPN and CDR2 SVGIG (reference sequence). The sample belongs to a study of cytomegalovirus exposure and HLA in healthy donors. The PCR used 60 Vbeta and 13 Jbeta primers. Data came from immunoSEQ multiplex PCR; TCRdb stores just in-frame clones and leaves some out. The table has about 57,000 clones, about 80% seen once. This receptor was identified in a man aged 30 to 45 in good health and CMV-seronegative. Sequencing used PBMCs. V and J are TRBV30 and TRBJ1-3; possibly TRBD1 for D (5 bases). In nucleotides, the CDR3 is TGTGCCTGGAGTACTACAGGCGGAAACACCATATATTTT. Residues: CAWSTTGGNTIYF.